This T cell receptor beta chain was observed in a study of OX40 agonist ivuxolimab in advanced cancers. About the study: Patients achieving partial responses numbered three: one hepatocellular carcinoma case and two cutaneous melanoma cases.

Only in-frame clones appear in the TCRdb table, and some are missing; sequencing was by immunoSEQ multiplex PCR. The sample shows some 45,000 clones, 70% to 90% of them seen only once. This clonotype originated in an adult with an advanced solid tumor such as melanoma, head and neck, liver or kidney cancer. This sample comprised CD4+ or CD8+ T cells sorted from blood, obtained in a trial of the OX40 agonist ivuxolimab.

CDR3 bases: TGTGCCAGCAGCACACAGGGAGACAGGGCTGATAATTCACCCCTCCACTTT. Translated, it gives CASSTQGDRADNSPLHF. V and J are TRBV21-1 and TRBJ1-6; the table's D call, TRBD1, has no DNA check behind it. TRBV21-1 is described as a pseudogene. The CDR3 has 17 amino acids.